This is a list of T cell receptor beta chains from one sample in a study of STAT5B mutations in CD4+ large granular lymphocyte leukemia. Clones were read by immunoSEQ multiplex PCR, and TCRdb kept only the in-frame ones, dropping some. The sample holds 25,000 to 30,000 clones; over 70% are singletons and the top ten take under 1.2%. The sample comprised CD4+ T cells from blood buffy coats. These receptors all stem from a human donor in good health. CDR3s leave out the opening cysteine and the closing phenylalanine or tryptophan.

v_call,cdr3_aa
TRBV2,ASNVVAGIDNEQF
TRBV6-1,ASSEAQGAAEKLF
TRBV5-1,ASSAGQGLLDEQF
TRBV7-3,ASSLRANQPQH
TRBV29-1,SVVSGGAGGYT
TRBV28,ATQPHTGTYEQY
TRBV19,ASSITVGKPQH
TRBV30,AWNPRPEDTQY
TRBV7-2,ASSLAGGGANVLT
TRBV6-1,ASSYGRGYT
TRBV6-6,ASRIPRDRKNTEAF
TRBV5-4,ASSRPGWVNTEAF
TRBV7-9,ASSPRTSGSDTGELF
TRBV4-1,ASSPPGQGNEKLF
TRBV5-6,ASSWRTAGNTIY
TRBV16,ASSQYGNSPYGYT
TRBV29-1,SVRLGGQETQY
TRBV2,ASSEQGKGSEKLF
TRBV6-5,ASRGGTANQPQH
TRBV27,ASSDPFRVQETQY
TRBV21-1,ASSRGDRTNEKLF
TRBV28,ASSYSDTEAF
TRBV9,ASSVEAGGSDEQY
TRBV11-2,ASSLLTGTGGSEAF
TRBV28,ASSVTGGADEKLF
TRBV19,ASSMSVGGGNTIY
TRBV5-1,ASTRGDTGELF
TRBV28,ASSGGISNQPQH
TRBV29-1,SVRGQTNEKLF
TRBV6-1,ASSDRGAHTIY
TRBV5-4,ASSAGLVGGSYNEQF
TRBV6-4,ASSDSAAGARGTQY
TRBV14,ASSQYMGAGTEAF
TRBV6-1,ASRTRASNTGELF
TRBV5-1,ASSPADRNYGYT
TRBV14,ASSQGGRGNTGELF
TRBV5-4,ASSPGLAGTGELF
TRBV25-1,ATDRGPYEQY
TRBV7-7,ASSLSRGGEQF
TRBV7-9,ASSLMSGTEAF
TRBV30,AWSASPGYEQY
TRBV15,ATSRAQKSSYGYT
TRBV5-6,ASSPTDRTETQY
TRBV28,ASSLAPINTGELF
TRBV11-2,ASSRPTGLGTEAF
TRBV28,ASSIGGQKSYEQY
TRBV28,ATQFDQALIEQY
TRBV30,AWRDGTTEAF
TRBV15,ATAGDRYQETQY
TRBV29-1,SVERGQVNNEQF
TRBV30,AWSRVLGEAF
TRBV29-1,SAGQFGETQY
TRBV30,AWSKIRALH